The 27 T cell receptor beta chains in this list originate from one sample, sequenced in a study of identical twins. TCRdb reprocessed the 5' RACE reads with MiXCR, giving one entry per CDR3 protein. The sample records fewer than 650,000 distinct CDR3 sequences, 7.1% being singletons. These data also featured in a second study, about yellow fever vaccine responses in identical twins.

Sequencing was carried out using PBMCs. Receptors were obtained from a woman aged 18-29 years in good health.

This clonotype showed up just a few times. This rearrangement joins TRBV6-2 or TRBV6-3 to TRBJ1-1; unclear D gene. Between the trimmed V and J ends, which lost 6 bases and 8 bases, there was a span of 13 bases. The CDR3 has 12 residues. Germline CDR1 is MNHEY and CDR2 is SVGEGT. The CDR3 DNA is TGTGCCAGCAGATACGCGGAGCGGGAAGCTTTCTTT. Translated: CASRYAEREAFF.

The chain links TRBV5-1 to TRBJ2-7; 8 nucleotides match TRBD1. Per the germline V gene, CDR1 is SGHRS and CDR2 is YFSETQ. The V and J ends lost 0 bases and 3 bases, in that order; junction bases with no gene match: 5. The CDR3 has 15 amino acids. The CDR3 bases are TGCGCCAGCAGCTTGGGGGACAGGTCTGTCTACGAGCAGTACGTC. The encoded protein is CASSLGDRSVYEQYV.

The rearrangement joins TRBV13 to TRBJ2-1, with 7 nucleotides matching TRBD1. V trimming: 1 base; J trimming: 5 bases; junction bases outside the gene matches: 8. The CDR3 runs to 16 residues. CDR1 and CDR2 (germline): PRHDT, FYEKMQ (reference sequence). The CDR3 loop is CASSLARGMRDNEQFF. The CDR3 region has the DNA TGTGCCAGCAGCTTAGCCAGGGGGATGAGGGACAATGAGCAGTTCTTC.

A few counts support this clonotype. A junction boundary mismatches the germline segment, possibly from a read error. J is TRBJ2-1 and V is TRBV5-6; D is perhaps TRBD2 (6 bases). Germline lookup yields CDR1 SGHDT and CDR2 YYEEEE. The CDR3 is 13 amino acids. CDR3 loop: CASPRDSDNEQFF. The CDR3 DNA reads as TGTGCCAGTCCCCGGGACTCCGACAATGAGCAGTTCTTC. Full variable domain (outside the CDR3, taken from reference TRBV5-6 and TRBJ2-1): DAGVTQSPTHLIKTRGQQVTLRCSPKSGHDTVSWYQQALGQGPQFIFQYYEEEERQRGNFPDRFSGHQFPNYSSELNVNALLLGDSALYLCASPRDSDNEQFFGPGTRLTVL.

Many counts were recorded for this clonotype. The chain recombines TRBV12-3 or TRBV12-4 with TRBJ2-2; TRBD1 matches at 7 bases. This CDR3 comprises 15 residues. V lost 5 bases, J lost 2 bases, and 5 bases stayed unmatched. CDR3 loop: CASSPRQGNTGELFF. For the CDR3, the DNA is TGTGCCAGCAGTCCCCGACAGGGAAACACCGGGGAGCTGTTTTTT.

This clonotype was recorded at least ten times. The chain is built from TRBV4-2 and TRBJ1-5; TRBD1 is a possible D gene (6 bases). The V end was cut by 4 bases, the J end by 4 bases, with 11 bases between. Germline loops: CDR1 LGHNA, CDR2 YNFKEQ. This CDR3 is 14 amino acids long. This chain's CDR3 is CASSLGQTNQPQHF. CDR3 in DNA: TGTGCCAGCAGCCTTGGACAGACAAATCAGCCCCAGCATTTT.

This clonotype was counted between two and nine times. The chain has TRBV10-3 and TRBJ2-3, with 7 bases that match TRBD2. Germline assignment: CDR1 ENHRY and CDR2 SYGVKD. The CDR3 is 15 amino acids. Germline trimming cut 7 bases from V and 3 bases from J; bases unmatched to any gene: 10. The CDR3 coding sequence is TGTGCCATCACTAAAGGACTAGGTGTAACAGATACGCAGTATTTT. It translates to CAITKGLGVTDTQYF.

There are a few counts of this clonotype. The chain employs TRBV7-7 and TRBJ2-2; 7 bases fit TRBD1. The V gene's germline CDR1 is SSHAT and CDR2 FNYEAQ (reference sequence). Trimming took 5 bases from V and 4 from J; bases not matched to a gene: 10. The CDR3 totals 16 residues. DNA of the CDR3: TGTGCCAGCAGCGAAAGACAGGGTGGTGGCACCGGGGAGCTGTTTTTT. Residues: CASSERQGGGTGELFF.

This clonotype was counted only a few times. This rearrangement joins TRBV27 to TRBJ2-7; 7 bases map to TRBD1. The CDR3 loop spans 11 amino acids. The V and J ends lost 2 bases and 13 bases, in that order; junction bases with no gene match: 5. The germline V gene encodes CDR1 MNHEY and CDR2 SMNVEV (reference sequence). CDR3 region: CASSLRGQAYV. Here the CDR3 DNA reads TGTGCCAGCAGTTTACGAGGACAGGCCTACGTC.

The chain recombines TRBV20-1 with TRBJ2-4; D possibly corresponds to TRBD2 (6 bases). There are 13 residues in the CDR3. The germline V gene has CDR1 DFQATT and CDR2 SNEGSKA (reference sequence). Between the trimmed V and J ends, which lost 3 bases and 5 bases, there was a span of 11 bases. CDR3: CSASDSGQNIQYF. CDR3 in DNA: TGCAGTGCTAGCGATAGCGGACAAAACATTCAGTACTTC.

This clonotype was observed a handful of times. The CDR3 coding sequence is TGTGCCAGCAGCCCTTCTGGAGGTGATGAAGCTTTCTTT. This sequence encodes CASSPSGGDEAFF. The V call is TRBV12-3 or TRBV12-4, the J call TRBJ1-1; D is ambiguous. V was cut by 6 bases and J by 7 bases, with 15 bases left in between. The CDR3 has 13 residues.

The rearrangement joins TRBV2 to TRBJ1-2; D is uncertain. The CDR3 is made up of 12 amino acids. Trimming cost V 4 bases and J 8 bases, with 11 bases left between them. The germline V gene encodes CDR1 SNHLY and CDR2 FYNNEI. This chain's CDR3 is CASSVDETGYTF. The CDR3 region has the DNA TGTGCCAGCAGTGTAGATGAGACGGGCTACACCTTC.

This clonotype was picked up a small number of times. As DNA, the CDR3 is TGTGCCAGCAGCTTGGGGGGGGCGGACCTCTGGGAGTTCTTC. It translates to CASSLGGADLWEFF. V and J are TRBV7-2 and TRBJ2-1; possible D gene TRBD2, 7 bases. The V gene's germline CDR1 is SGHTA and CDR2 FQGNSA. The V end was cut by 3 bases, the J end by 14 bases, with 20 bases between. The CDR3 is 14 residues long.

CDR3 coding DNA: TGTGCCAGCTCACCACCGTTAACTAGCGAGGACTACAATGAGCAGTTCTTC. Its translation: CASSPPLTSEDYNEQFF. The chain is built from TRBV18 and TRBJ2-1; 7 bases line up with TRBD2. Trimming took 0 bases from V and 3 from J; bases not matched to a gene: 8. CDR1 KGHSH and CDR2 LQKENI come from the germline V gene. The CDR3 loop spans 17 amino acids.

There are a few counts of this clonotype. CDR3 DNA: TGTGCCACCAGTGATTGGGCGTCCGGGACAGGGGTTGATGAGCAGTTCTTC. This codes for CATSDWASGTGVDEQFF. This chain uses TRBV24-1 with TRBJ2-1, with 10 nucleotides matching TRBD1. The germline V gene has CDR1 KGHDR and CDR2 SFDVKD. The CDR3 sequence is 17 residues long. With V trimmed by 2 bases and J by 8 bases, 11 bases remained unmatched.

This sequence joins TRBV29-1 and TRBJ2-1; D gene uncertain. CDR3 size: 14 residues. From germline, CDR1 is SQVTM and CDR2 ANQGSEA. V shed 0 bases and J shed 0 bases, with 6 bases lying between them. The CDR3 DNA reads as TGCAGCGTTGAAGAGGTACTCTCCTACAATGAGCAGTTCTTC. Amino acid sequence: CSVEEVLSYNEQFF.

The V gene is TRBV6-5, the J gene TRBJ2-5; D remains unclear. The CDR3 extends over 15 amino acids. Germline CDR1 MNHEY, CDR2 SVGAGI. Trimming took off 4 bases at V and 6 bases at J, with 18 bases between the two ends. As DNA, the CDR3 is TGTGCCAGCAGTTCCGCGGCCTTTTGGCTAAAGACCCAGTACTTC. It yields the protein CASSSAAFWLKTQYF.

The chain carries TRBV6-1 and TRBJ2-1, with 11 positions matching TRBD2. The CDR3 is made up of 19 amino acids. Germline assignment: CDR1 MNHNS and CDR2 SASEGT. J was trimmed by 3 bases and V by 4 bases; bases with no gene match: 14. The CDR3 reads CASSGLGTSGHSYYNEQFF. In DNA form, the CDR3 reads TGTGCCAGCAGTGGTCTCGGGACTAGCGGCCACTCCTACTACAATGAGCAGTTCTTC.

There are a few counts of this clonotype. CDR3 bases: TGCGCCAGCATGGAGCAGCCACAAGAGACCCAGTACTTC. This gives the protein CASMEQPQETQYF. The chain links TRBV5-1 to TRBJ2-5; D gene ambiguous. Germline V gene lookup returns CDR1 SGHRS and CDR2 YFSETQ. The CDR3 sequence is 13 residues long. V was clipped by 6 bases and J by 2 bases, with 11 bases between them.

This clonotype was picked up many times. This chain uses TRBV12-5 with TRBJ2-1; 11 bases align to TRBD2. The CDR3 sequence is 16 residues long. Per the germline V gene, CDR1 is LGHNT and CDR2 is FRNRAP. The trim removed 6 bases at V and 5 bases at J, leaving 9 bases unmatched. CDR3 sequence (DNA): TGTGCTAGTGGAGAGCCGGGACTAGCGGCGGACAATGAGCAGTTCTTC. It specifies CASGEPGLAADNEQFF.

This clonotype was recorded many times. V gene TRBV29-1 combines with J gene TRBJ1-1; the D is unclear. The CDR3 covers 13 residues. Germline V lookup: CDR1 SQVTM, CDR2 ANQGSEA. The V gene lost 4 bases and the J gene lost 6 bases, with 15 bases spanning the gap. In DNA, the CDR3 is TGCAGCGTTGTGTCTCAGAGGGCATCTGAAGCTTTCTTT. This sequence encodes CSVVSQRASEAFF.

The chain carries TRBV29-1 and TRBJ1-1, with D tentatively TRBD1 (6 bases). This CDR3 contains 13 residues. V was trimmed by 7 bases and J by 0 bases, leaving 12 bases between them. Germline V gene lookup returns CDR1 SQVTM and CDR2 ANQGSEA. As DNA, the CDR3 is TGCAGCGCTACAGGGTCCCTGAACACTGAAGCTTTCTTT. Translated: CSATGSLNTEAFF.

This clonotype was seen many times. The chain carries TRBV4-2 and TRBJ1-5; no firm D call. Germline CDR1 and CDR2: LGHNA and YNFKEQ. Trimming removed 0 bases at V and 5 bases at J, with 5 bases between. The CDR3 has 13 amino acids. CDR3 amino acids: CASSQDSYQPQHF. CDR3 bases: TGTGCCAGCAGCCAAGACAGTTATCAGCCCCAGCATTTT.

This clonotype turned up a few times. The V and J genes are TRBV12-3 or TRBV12-4 and TRBJ1-2, with D possibly matching TRBD1 (6 bases). CDR3 length: 13 amino acids. Deletions cut 5 bases from V and 4 bases from J, with 11 bases between. The CDR3 coding sequence is TGTGCCAGCAGTCGGACAGCCCTCTATGGCTACACCTTC. Encoded protein: CASSRTALYGYTF.

The table lists this clonotype with a few counts. The genes are TRBV10-3 and TRBJ1-5; D is uncertain. The V end was cut by 9 bases, the J end by 2 bases, with 17 bases between. Germline CDR1 reads ENHRY; CDR2 reads SYGVKD. This CDR3 spans 15 amino acids. As DNA, the CDR3 is TGTGCCATTTTTGACCCTAACCAAGGCAATCAGCCCCAGCATTTT. This sequence encodes CAIFDPNQGNQPQHF.

At least ten counts were recorded for this clonotype. J is TRBJ2-2 and V is TRBV6-1, with D possibly called TRBD1 or TRBD2 (5 bases each). The CDR3 sequence is 14 residues long. Between the trimmed V and J ends, which lost 6 bases and 5 bases, there was a span of 13 bases. Germline values: CDR1 MNHNS, CDR2 SASEGT. The CDR3 spells CASSPGTATGELFF. DNA for the CDR3: TGTGCCAGCAGCCCCGGGACGGCTACCGGGGAGCTGTTTTTT.

V usage is TRBV18 and J usage is TRBJ2-2; D not resolved. V lost 3 bases and J 0 bases, leaving 8 bases between the germline ends. Germline lookup yields CDR1 KGHSH and CDR2 LQKENI. The CDR3 has 15 amino acids. The CDR3 reads CASSPAPTNTGELFF. CDR3 bases: TGTGCCAGCTCACCTGCGCCAACGAACACCGGGGAGCTGTTTTTT.